The 5 T cell receptor beta chains in this list originate from one sample, sequenced in a study of shared clonotypes between healthy human individuals. The repertoire was sequenced with immunoSEQ multiplex PCR; TCRdb's copy has only in-frame clones and lacks some. This sample carries some 500,000 clones, 90% to 96% of them seen once, and the ten largest clones take approximately 0.067%. The material sequenced was naive CD4+ T cells sorted from blood. The subset denotes: CD45RA+ positively selected. Source of these receptors: a woman younger than 45 in good health.

The rearrangement joins TRBV6-6 to TRBJ2-5; possible D gene TRBD1, 6 bases. V was trimmed by 6 bases and J by 5 bases, leaving 16 bases between them. The CDR3 runs to 14 residues. Germline V gives CDR1 MNHNY, CDR2 SVGAGI (reference sequence). This CDR3 is CASRKQGSGETQYF. The CDR3 nucleotides read TGTGCCAGCAGGAAACAGGGTTCGGGCGAGACCCAGTACTTC.

The V gene is TRBV7-2, the J gene TRBJ1-6; 7 bases map to TRBD1. Trimming removed 0 bases from V and 10 bases from J; junction bases left unmatched: 6. CDR1 is SGHTA and CDR2 is FQGNSA in the germline V gene. The CDR3 is 15 residues long. The CDR3 coding sequence is TGTGCCAGCAGCTTAGCTTCCCAGGGGGACTCACCCCTCCACTTT. The encoded protein is CASSLASQGDSPLHF.

This clone has only one observation. The chain uses TRBV20-1 and TRBJ2-5; the D is unclear. Looked up from germline, CDR1 is DFQATT and CDR2 is SNEGSKA (reference sequence). V was clipped by 8 bases and J by 2 bases, with 9 bases between them. This CDR3 region has 11 residues. The CDR3 DNA sequence: TGCAGTATGGGCAGACAAGAGACCCAGTACTTC. Its translation is CSMGRQETQYF.

This clone was found a few times. Different DNA sequences within this sample yield the same CDR3. This chain connects TRBV28 to TRBJ2-7, with 9 positions matching TRBD2. Germline CDR1 and CDR2: MDHEN and SYDVKM. V trimming: 2 bases; J trimming: 2 bases; junction bases outside the gene matches: 1. The CDR3 loop spans 14 amino acids. CDR3 sequence (DNA): TGTGCCAGCAGTTTAGCGGGAGGGCCCTACGAGCAGTACTTC. It codes for CASSLAGGPYEQYF. Full variable domain (remainder filled in from reference TRBV28 and TRBJ2-7): DVKVTQSSRYLVKRTGEKVFLECVQDMDHENMFWYRQDPGLGLRLIYFSYDVKMKEKGDIPEGYSVSREKKERFSLILESASTNQTSMYLCASSLAGGPYEQYFGPGTRLTVT.

The chain employs TRBV21-1 and TRBJ2-3. TRBV21-1 has pseudogene status. This CDR3 is built from 15 residues. CDR3 coding DNA: TGTGCCAGCAGCAGAGACCCGCCTAGCACAGATACGCAGTATTTT. Its protein is CASSRDPPSTDTQYF.